This TCR beta chain was recorded in a study of cytomegalovirus exposure and HLA in healthy donors. This CDR3 contains 15 residues. Germline CDR1 is SGHTA and CDR2 is FQGNSA. Deletions cut 1 base from V and 0 bases from J, with 6 bases between. Vbeta (60) and Jbeta (13) primers were used in the PCR. The assay was immunoSEQ multiplex PCR, and TCRdb's table has in-frame clones only and misses some. The sample yields 110,000 or so clones, about three quarters seen once. V and J are TRBV7-2 and TRBJ1-4; D is unclear. Sequenced sample: PBMCs. The clonotype comes from a female donor in good health and CMV-seronegative. The CDR3 is CASSLVPATNEKLFF. DNA for the CDR3: TGTGCCAGCAGCTTAGTCCCGGCAACTAATGAAAAACTGTTTTTT. The variable domain in full, with the rest retrieved from reference TRBV7-2 and TRBJ1-4, is GAGVSQSPSNKVTEKGKDVELRCDPISGHTALYWYRQSLGQGLEFLIYFQGNSAPDKSGLPSDRFSAERTGGSVSTLTIQRTQQEDSAVYLCASSLVPATNEKLFFGSGTQLSVL.